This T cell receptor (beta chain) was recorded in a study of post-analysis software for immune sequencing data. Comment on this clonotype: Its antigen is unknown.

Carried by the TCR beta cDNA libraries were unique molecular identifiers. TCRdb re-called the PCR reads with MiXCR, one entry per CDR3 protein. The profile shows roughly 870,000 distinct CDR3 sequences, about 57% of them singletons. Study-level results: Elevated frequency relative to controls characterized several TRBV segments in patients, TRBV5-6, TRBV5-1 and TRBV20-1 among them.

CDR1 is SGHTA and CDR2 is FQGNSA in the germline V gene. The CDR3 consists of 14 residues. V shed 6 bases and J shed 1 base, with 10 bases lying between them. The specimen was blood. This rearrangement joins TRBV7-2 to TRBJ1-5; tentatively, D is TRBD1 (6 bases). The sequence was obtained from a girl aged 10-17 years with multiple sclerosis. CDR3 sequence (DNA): TGTGCCAGCAGTGGGACACCAAGCAATCAGCCCCAGCATTTT. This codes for CASSGTPSNQPQHF.